This T cell receptor (beta chain) was identified in a study of early T cells in non-severe SARS-CoV-2 infection. The table lists this clonotype with a few counts. This CDR3 is 12 amino acids long. Germline V gene data show CDR1 as SQVTM and CDR2 as ANQGSEA. The junction had 1 base not matched to a gene; V was cut back by 5 bases and J by 6 bases. TCRdb analysed the 5' RACE reads with MiXCR anew, one entry per CDR3 protein. The data hold more than 65,000 distinct CDR3 sequences, with about an eighth observed a single time. Here the sequenced sample was whole blood, taken at baseline. This chain connects TRBV29-1 to TRBJ1-4, with 9 bases matching TRBD1. The receptor was derived from an adult who was a healthcare worker with PCR-confirmed SARS-CoV-2 infection or an uninfected control (not recorded which). Here the CDR3 reads CSVTGGDEKLFF. Here the CDR3 DNA reads TGCAGCGTTACAGGGGGCGATGAAAAACTGTTTTTT. Filled out from reference TRBV29-1 and TRBJ1-4, the complete variable domain reads SAVISQKPSRDICQRGTSLTIQCQVDSQVTMMFWYRQQPGQSLTLIATANQGSEATYESGFVIDKFPISRPNLTFSTLTVSNMSPEDSSIYLCSVTGGDEKLFFGSGTQLSVL.